The subject of this entry is one TCR beta chain. As yet, its antigen is unknown. This sample was included in a study of post-analysis software for immune sequencing data. Study-wide context: Disease courses included relapsing-remitting, secondary progressive and progressive-relapsing multiple sclerosis.

Notes on the study in general: Pronounced co-clustering by F measure was evident among identically batched samples.

Prepared TCR beta cDNA libraries contained unique molecular identifiers. TCRdb re-analysed the PCR reads in MiXCR, keeping a single row per CDR3 protein. The table includes roughly 650,000 distinct CDR3 sequences, approximately 60% detected once. The receptor comes from a girl under 10 years old with multiple sclerosis. What was sequenced was blood.

CDR3 bases: TGCAGTGCCTCTCCGGGACCGCGAAGCTCCTACGAGCAGTACTTC. This sequence encodes CSASPGPRSSYEQYF. This chain joins TRBV20-1 and TRBJ2-7; D is possibly TRBD1 or TRBD2 (5 bases each). V was trimmed by 6 bases and J by 0 bases, leaving 18 bases between them. Germline values: CDR1 DFQATT, CDR2 SNEGSKA (reference sequence). CDR3 length equals 15 residues.